These T cell receptor beta chains were read from a single sample in a study of CD8+ T cells in alopecia areata. Libraries were prepared by immunoSEQ multiplex PCR; TCRdb keeps only in-frame clonotypes and omits some of them. This table has roughly 97,000 clones, about 40% appearing once. Sequenced input: CD4+ T cells sorted from blood. All receptors derive from a human donor with alopecia areata. The CDR3 runs from the conserved cysteine through the conserved F or W. D genes are given only for firm matches. Not every row has a clone size; where given, it reads once, few, many or a size class.

d_call clone_size j_call v_call cdr3_nt cdr3_aa
TRBD2 NA TRBJ2-5 TRBV5-1 TGCGCCAGCAGCTCAGGACTAGCAATTCGGGGGGAGACCCAGTACTTC CASSSGLAIRGETQYF
TRBD1 few TRBJ1-4 TRBV28 TGTGCCAGTATGGGACAGCTTAATGAAAAACTGTTTTTT CASMGQLNEKLFF
NA NA TRBJ2-1 TRBV29-1 TGCAGCGTCCTTACCTACTTAGACAGGTTATCCTACAATGAGCAGTTCTTC CSVLTYLDRLSYNEQFF
NA NA TRBJ2-7 TRBV30 TGTGCCTGGAGTGACCTTTACGAGCAGTACTTC CAWSDLYEQYF
NA NA TRBJ2-7 TRBV20-1 TGCAGTGCTAGCGAAGTTTTCGAGCAGTACTTC CSASEVFEQYF
NA NA TRBJ2-3 TRBV15 TGTGCCACCAGCAGAGGCGGAGAGACAGATACGCAGTATTTT CATSRGGETDTQYF
NA NA TRBJ2-5 TRBV5-1 TGCGCCAGCAGCTTGGCAATTAGCAGTGAGACCCAGTACTTC CASSLAISSETQYF
NA NA TRBJ2-1 TRBV6-5 TGTGCCAGCAGTCTCTACTCCTACAATGAGCAGTTCTTC CASSLYSYNEQFF
TRBD1 NA TRBJ2-2 TRBV30 TGTGCCTGGAGGAACAGGGGAACCGGGGCCGGGGAGCTGTTTTTT CAWRNRGTGAGELFF
NA NA TRBJ1-2 TRBV29-1 TGCAGCGTTGACCAGGGGAGCAACTATGGCTACACCTTC CSVDQGSNYGYTF
NA few TRBJ2-5 TRBV29-1 TGCAGCGTTGCACAGGGTGGGGAGACCCAGTACTTC CSVAQGGETQYF
TRBD1 NA TRBJ1-1 TRBV7-9 TGTGCCAGCAGCTTTGGGACAGCGGTCCTGAACACTGAAGCTTTCTTT CASSFGTAVLNTEAFF
TRBD1 NA TRBJ2-6 TRBV27 TGTGCCAGCAGTTTGGGAACAGGGGACCCTGGGGCCAACGTCCTGACTTTC CASSLGTGDPGANVLTF
NA NA TRBJ2-1 TRBV20-1 TGCAGTGCCGGTGGCGGGGTTGAGCAGTTCTTC CSAGGGVEQFF
TRBD2 NA TRBJ2-1 TRBV7-2 TGTGCCAGCAGCTTAGTAGCGGGGGATCGCAATGAGCAGTTCTTC CASSLVAGDRNEQFF
NA NA TRBJ2-6 TRBV28 TGTGCCAGCAGTTTAATCGGGAAATCTGGGGCCAACGTCCTGACTTTC CASSLIGKSGANVLTF
NA few TRBJ2-7 TRBV29-1 TGCAGCGTTGAAGATCAGGTAAACTACGAGCAGTACTTC CSVEDQVNYEQYF
TRBD1 NA TRBJ2-4 TRBV2 TGTGCCAGCAGTCCACAGGGGGCCCTAGCCAAAAACATTCAGTACTTC CASSPQGALAKNIQYF
TRBD1 NA TRBJ1-1 TRBV6-5 TGTGCCAGCAGTTACAGGGGGCTTGGCACTGAAGCTTTCTTT CASSYRGLGTEAFF
TRBD2 NA TRBJ2-5 TRBV6-4 TGTGCCAGCAGTGCCACCTCTAGCGGACCAAAGTACTTC CASSATSSGPKYF
NA few TRBJ2-5 TRBV7-2 TGTGCCAGCAGCTTAGGGGGTCACCAAGAGACCCAGTACTTC CASSLGGHQETQYF
TRBD2 NA TRBJ2-1 TRBV27 TGTGCCAGCAGTTACGGACTAGCGGGAGACAATGAGCAGTTCTTC CASSYGLAGDNEQFF
NA NA TRBJ1-2 TRBV5-1 TGCGCCAGCAGCGATGGACTGAACAGGGACAACTATGGCTACACCTTC CASSDGLNRDNYGYTF
NA NA TRBJ2-3 TRBV18 TGTGCCAGCTCGGAGGGCCATGGCACAGATACGCAGTATTTT CASSEGHGTDTQYF
NA NA TRBJ1-6 TRBV6-5 TGTGCCAGCAGTTATGAGGAGATGGGTTCACCCCTCCACTTT CASSYEEMGSPLHF
TRBD1 NA TRBJ1-3 TRBV29-1 TGCAGCCCCCGCGGGACAGGTGCCAGCTCTGGAAACACCATATATTTT CSPRGTGASSGNTIYF
NA NA TRBJ2-2 TRBV7-2 TGTGCCAGCAGCTTACAGGGGATGACCGGGGAGCTGTTTTTT CASSLQGMTGELFF
NA NA TRBJ2-5 TRBV18 TGTGCCAGCTCGCCTAGTGGGGCCACCAAGGGAGAGACCCAGTACTTC CASSPSGATKGETQYF
TRBD1 few TRBJ2-3 TRBV7-9 TGTGCCAGCACCGGGACAGGGGGCACAGATACGCAGTATTTT CASTGTGGTDTQYF
NA NA TRBJ2-1 TRBV29-1 TGCAGCGGGGGGGCGGGACCATCGAACAATGAGCAGTTCTTC CSGGAGPSNNEQFF
TRBD2 NA TRBJ2-7 TRBV4-3 TGCGCCAGCAGCGTACTAGCGGGGGGGTCCTACGAGCAGTACTTC CASSVLAGGSYEQYF
TRBD2 few TRBJ2-1 TRBV28 TGTGCCAGCAGTATCAATAGCGGGGGGAGCTCCTACAATGAGCAGTTCTTC CASSINSGGSSYNEQFF
NA once TRBJ1-2 TRBV4-1 TGCGCCAGCAGCCAAGCAACAACAGTCACCTATGGCTACACCTTC CASSQATTVTYGYTF
TRBD1 NA TRBJ2-7 TRBV5-1 TGCGCCAGCAGCTTGGCAGGGGGCACACGCGACGAGCAGTACTTC CASSLAGGTRDEQYF
NA once TRBJ2-1 TRBV5-4 TGTGCCAGCAGCTCTGAGACAGGGACTACTGAGCAGTTCTTC CASSSETGTTEQFF
NA once TRBJ2-7 TRBV4-2 TGTGCCAGCAGCCAAGAACAACGAGGGGACGAGCAGTACTTC CASSQEQRGDEQYF
NA few TRBJ2-6 TRBV19 TGTGCCAGTACCCCCTTGGCCGGGGCCAACGTCCTGACTTTC CASTPLAGANVLTF
NA NA TRBJ1-2 TRBV7-9 TGTGCCAGCAGTTCCCGACGGGGCTATGGCTACACCTTC CASSSRRGYGYTF
NA NA TRBJ2-3 TRBV2 TGTGCCAGCGGACGCCGAGGGACCCAACCCGGGGATACGCAGTATTTT CASGRRGTQPGDTQYF
NA few TRBJ2-5 TRBV7-2 TGTGCCAGCAGCCTAGGACAGAAAGAGACCCAGTACTTC CASSLGQKETQYF
TRBD1 NA TRBJ1-5 TRBV2 TGTGCCAGCACCGATCTGAGACAGGGGAGTAGCAATCAGCCCCAGCATTTT CASTDLRQGSSNQPQHF
NA NA TRBJ1-2 TRBV28 TGTGCCAGCAGTTCGGACGGATATGGCTACACCTTC CASSSDGYGYTF
NA few TRBJ1-1 TRBV4-3 TGCGCCAGCAGCCGTGGGGGCACTGAAGCTTTCTTT CASSRGGTEAFF
NA few TRBJ2-4 TRBV29-1 TGCAGCGCGATTAGCACGCGAGCCAAAAACATTCAGTACTTC CSAISTRAKNIQYF
TRBD2 NA TRBJ2-7 TRBV29-1 TGCAGCGTTGTGTGGTGGGAGGGTTTGGGCGAGCAGTACTTC CSVVWWEGLGEQYF
NA NA TRBJ2-2 TRBV7-2 TGTGCCAGCAGCTCCCGCCTGGGAACCACCGGGGAGCTGTTTTTT CASSSRLGTTGELFF
TRBD2 NA TRBJ2-3 TRBV5-1 TGCGCCAGCAGCTTGCTAACTAGCGGGGGCACAGATACGCAGTATTTT CASSLLTSGGTDTQYF
NA NA TRBJ2-1 TRBV9 NA CASSVGPHFGEQFF
TRBD1 few TRBJ2-5 TRBV29-1 TGCAGCGTTTCACAGGGGATGCGGCGAGAGACCCAGTACTTC CSVSQGMRRETQYF
NA NA TRBJ2-7 TRBV27 TGTGCCAGCAGTTTGTATAGACGCTACGAGCAGTACTTC CASSLYRRYEQYF
NA many TRBJ2-7 TRBV4-1 TGCGCCAGCAGCCAACGACCACTCCGAGGAGCGGTCGAGCAGTACTTC CASSQRPLRGAVEQYF
NA NA TRBJ2-3 TRBV5-1 TGCGCCAGCAGCTTGGGGGTGGCTACAGATACGCAGTATTTT CASSLGVATDTQYF
TRBD1 few TRBJ1-6 TRBV4-3 TGCGCCAGCAGCCAGGCCGGGACAGGGAATAATTCACCCCTCCACTTT CASSQAGTGNNSPLHF
NA NA TRBJ2-7 TRBV28 TGTGCCAGCCGCTCCGGGAGTATCTACGAGCAGTACTTC CASRSGSIYEQYF